This is a list of T cell receptor beta chains from one sample in a study of OX40 agonist ivuxolimab in advanced cancers. Using immunoSEQ multiplex PCR, the repertoire was profiled, and TCRdb retains in-frame clones only, with some absent. The sample consists of about 52,000 clones, roughly 90% of them appearing once. The material sequenced was CD4+ or CD8+ T cells sorted from blood, taken in a trial of the OX40 agonist ivuxolimab. These receptors came from an adult with an advanced solid tumor such as melanoma, head and neck, liver or kidney cancer. The CDR3 runs from the conserved cysteine through the conserved F or W.

V: TRBV11-2; J: TRBJ1-6; CDR3: CASSSPDGGVGSPLHF
V: TRBV29-1; J: TRBJ2-5; CDR3: CSVDRDPPTQYF
V: TRBV6-1; J: TRBJ1-2; CDR3: CASSSLSYGYTF
V: TRBV5-1; J: TRBJ2-6; CDR3: CASSQESPGLAGANVLTF
V: TRBV6-5; J: TRBJ1-5; CDR3: CASAGGNNQPQHF
V: TRBV6-5; J: TRBJ2-3; CDR3: CASSSLGGTSTDTQYF
V: TRBV6-1; J: TRBJ1-2; CDR3: CASSLDPGNYGYTF
V: TRBV5-1; J: TRBJ1-1; CDR3: CASSLGVVGTEAFF
V: TRBV5-1; J: TRBJ2-7; CDR3: CASSLVAGGTYEQYF
V: TRBV5-1; J: TRBJ2-2; CDR3: CASGRGGGSGELFF
V: TRBV7-8; J: TRBJ2-2; CDR3: CASSLFSGGADTGELFF
V: TRBV18; J: TRBJ2-5; CDR3: CASSLTGIQETQYF
V: TRBV6-5; J: TRBJ2-1; CDR3: CASSYGYNEQFF
V: TRBV5-6; J: TRBJ2-7; CDR3: CASSFEDGSYEQYF